Listed below are T cell receptor beta chains from one sample, sequenced in a study of shared clonotypes between healthy human individuals. Some clones are missing from TCRdb's copy, which holds only in-frame ones; the method was immunoSEQ multiplex PCR. The sample includes around 1,000,000 clones, roughly 80% of them seen just once. The material sequenced was memory CD4+ T cells from PBMCs. These receptor sequences come from a man aged 18-30 years in good health. Some clones in this sample may be carry-over from other donors' samples. The CDR3 runs from the conserved cysteine through the conserved F or W. Fields, in order: CDR3 DNA, CDR3 protein, D gene, clone size, J gene, V gene. D genes are given only for firm matches. Clone size is shown for a subset of rows, as once, few, many or a class of expanded clone.

CDR3 DNA: TGTGCCAGCAGCTCTAGCGGGAGTAACACCGGGGAGCTGTTTTTT
CDR3 protein: CASSSSGSNTGELFF
D gene: TRBD2
clone size: .
J gene: TRBJ2-2
V gene: TRBV7-2

CDR3 DNA: TGTGCCAGCAGTGAACAGGGTAGCAATCAGCCCCAGCATTTT
CDR3 protein: CASSEQGSNQPQHF
D gene: .
clone size: .
J gene: TRBJ1-5
V gene: TRBV2

CDR3 DNA: TGTGCCAGCACTTCAATGGGGACGTCCCGGGTTCTCGAGCAGTACTTC
CDR3 protein: CASTSMGTSRVLEQYF
D gene: .
clone size: .
J gene: TRBJ2-7
V gene: TRBV28

CDR3 DNA: TGCGCCAGCAGTGATGACAGGCGATATGGCTACACCTTC
CDR3 protein: CASSDDRRYGYTF
D gene: .
clone size: .
J gene: TRBJ1-2
V gene: TRBV10-1

CDR3 DNA: TGTGCCAGCTCACCGACTAGCGGGAGCTACGAGCAGTACTTC
CDR3 protein: CASSPTSGSYEQYF
D gene: TRBD2
clone size: .
J gene: TRBJ2-7
V gene: TRBV18

CDR3 DNA: TGTGCCAGCAGCTTCGACAGGACCGGGGAGCTGTTTTTT
CDR3 protein: CASSFDRTGELFF
D gene: .
clone size: .
J gene: TRBJ2-2
V gene: TRBV5-4

CDR3 DNA: TGTGCCAGCAGCTTTCGGGGGAACAATCAGCCCCAGCATTTT
CDR3 protein: CASSFRGNNQPQHF
D gene: .
clone size: few
J gene: TRBJ1-5
V gene: TRBV7-9

CDR3 DNA: TGTGCCAGCAGCTCCTTATCGGGCCAGGGGGGCTACACCTTC
CDR3 protein: CASSSLSGQGGYTF
D gene: .
clone size: .
J gene: TRBJ1-2
V gene: TRBV7-9

CDR3 DNA: TGTGCCAGCAGCTTGGCCGGTACCTCTGGGGCCAACGTCCTGACTTTC
CDR3 protein: CASSLAGTSGANVLTF
D gene: .
clone size: .
J gene: TRBJ2-6
V gene: TRBV7-2

CDR3 DNA: TGTGCCAGCAGTTACTCTGACAGGAACACTGAAGCTTTCTTT
CDR3 protein: CASSYSDRNTEAFF
D gene: .
clone size: .
J gene: TRBJ1-1
V gene: TRBV6-5

CDR3 DNA: TGTGCCAGCACCGACAGGGGTAGTGGCTACACCTTC
CDR3 protein: CASTDRGSGYTF
D gene: TRBD1
clone size: .
J gene: TRBJ1-2
V gene: TRBV28

CDR3 DNA: TGTGCCAGTAGCAGGACGGCTAATCAGCCCCAGCATTTT
CDR3 protein: CASSRTANQPQHF
D gene: .
clone size: .
J gene: TRBJ1-5
V gene: TRBV19

CDR3 DNA: TGTGCCAGCAGCTTGGCTGGGACAGGGTCCGGGGAGCTGTTTTTT
CDR3 protein: CASSLAGTGSGELFF
D gene: TRBD1
clone size: .
J gene: TRBJ2-2
V gene: TRBV5-4

CDR3 DNA: TGTGCCAGCAGCGTAGCGGGAGTAGGGAACACCGGGGAGCTGTTTTTT
CDR3 protein: CASSVAGVGNTGELFF
D gene: .
clone size: .
J gene: TRBJ2-2
V gene: TRBV9

CDR3 DNA: TGTGCCAGCAGTTACTCGGGGAACCCAGGAGATTCACCCCTCCACTTT
CDR3 protein: CASSYSGNPGDSPLHF
D gene: .
clone size: .
J gene: TRBJ1-6
V gene: TRBV6-5

CDR3 DNA: TGTGCCAGTAGCACAGGGGACTCCCAAGAGACCCAGTACTTC
CDR3 protein: CASSTGDSQETQYF
D gene: .
clone size: once
J gene: TRBJ2-5
V gene: TRBV19

CDR3 DNA: TGTGCCAGCAGCCGACTACAGGGGGGGTACACTGAAGCTTTCTTT
CDR3 protein: CASSRLQGGYTEAFF
D gene: TRBD1
clone size: .
J gene: TRBJ1-1
V gene: TRBV7-9

CDR3 DNA: TGTGCCAGTACCCCCCCCAGGAGTGGGGATACGCAGTATTTT
CDR3 protein: CASTPPRSGDTQYF
D gene: .
clone size: .
J gene: TRBJ2-3
V gene: TRBV19

CDR3 DNA: TGTGCCAGCAGCCCCCTACAGGCGATGATGAACACTGAAGCTTTCTTT
CDR3 protein: CASSPLQAMMNTEAFF
D gene: .
clone size: few
J gene: TRBJ1-1
V gene: TRBV11-1

CDR3 DNA: TGCGCCAGCAGTGAGAGGACGGGGAAGAACACCGGGGAGCTGTTTTTT
CDR3 protein: CASSERTGKNTGELFF
D gene: .
clone size: .
J gene: TRBJ2-2
V gene: TRBV10-2

CDR3 DNA: TGTGCCAGCTCACCACCAGGAGAGGGGCATGAAAAACTGTTTTTT
CDR3 protein: CASSPPGEGHEKLFF
D gene: .
clone size: .
J gene: TRBJ1-4
V gene: TRBV18

CDR3 DNA: TGTGCCAGCTCACCTCTGGAGGGGAATCAGCCCCAGCATTTT
CDR3 protein: CASSPLEGNQPQHF
D gene: .
clone size: .
J gene: TRBJ1-5
V gene: TRBV18

CDR3 DNA: TGCGCCAGCAGCTTTACTAGCGGGAGTCAAGAGACCCAGTACTTC
CDR3 protein: CASSFTSGSQETQYF
D gene: TRBD2
clone size: .
J gene: TRBJ2-5
V gene: TRBV5-1

CDR3 DNA: TGTGCCAGCAGCCCAGGGCCGATTAGCAATCAGCCCCAGCATTTT
CDR3 protein: CASSPGPISNQPQHF
D gene: .
clone size: .
J gene: TRBJ1-5
V gene: TRBV5-5

CDR3 DNA: TGTGCCAGCAGCGCCCTTTGGCGAGAGCGTGGTAATGAGCAGTTCTTC
CDR3 protein: CASSALWRERGNEQFF
D gene: .
clone size: .
J gene: TRBJ2-1
V gene: TRBV5-6

CDR3 DNA: TGTGCCAGCAGCTTGGCCGGGACACGCTCCTACGAGCAGTACTTC
CDR3 protein: CASSLAGTRSYEQYF
D gene: .
clone size: .
J gene: TRBJ2-7
V gene: TRBV5-6

CDR3 DNA: TGTGCCAGCAGCTTTCGGGAGTCGGAGACCCAGTACTTC
CDR3 protein: CASSFRESETQYF
D gene: .
clone size: .
J gene: TRBJ2-5
V gene: TRBV6-5

CDR3 DNA: TGTGCCAGCAGCTTGGACAGAGATAAGCCCCAGCATTTT
CDR3 protein: CASSLDRDKPQHF
D gene: .
clone size: .
J gene: TRBJ1-5
V gene: TRBV5-6

CDR3 DNA: TGTGCCAGCAGCAGGGACAGGGGGGGCTATGAGCAGTTCTTC
CDR3 protein: CASSRDRGGYEQFF
D gene: TRBD1
clone size: .
J gene: TRBJ2-1
V gene: TRBV13

CDR3 DNA: TGTGCCAGCAGTATGACAGGGATGCAAGATACGCAGTATTTT
CDR3 protein: CASSMTGMQDTQYF
D gene: TRBD1
clone size: .
J gene: TRBJ2-3
V gene: TRBV7-7

CDR3 DNA: TGTGCCAGCAGCCCCCCAGGGGCCGGGGGAAACACCATATATTTT
CDR3 protein: CASSPPGAGGNTIYF
D gene: .
clone size: once
J gene: TRBJ1-3
V gene: TRBV7-9

CDR3 DNA: TGTGCCAGCAACCTTCAACAGGGGGCTAATGGCTACACCTTC
CDR3 protein: CASNLQQGANGYTF
D gene: TRBD1
clone size: once
J gene: TRBJ1-2
V gene: TRBV28

CDR3 DNA: TGCGCCAGCAGCCCGACTAGCGGGAGAGTAATCTCCTACAATGAGCAGTTCTTC
CDR3 protein: CASSPTSGRVISYNEQFF
D gene: TRBD2
clone size: .
J gene: TRBJ2-1
V gene: TRBV5-1

CDR3 DNA: TGTGCCAGCAGCCCCGGGGGGGAGGATTCCTACAATGAGCAGTTCTTC
CDR3 protein: CASSPGGEDSYNEQFF
D gene: TRBD2
clone size: .
J gene: TRBJ2-1
V gene: TRBV28

CDR3 DNA: TGTGCCAGCTCACCCACTAGCGGGATGGTCACAGATACGCAGTATTTT
CDR3 protein: CASSPTSGMVTDTQYF
D gene: TRBD2
clone size: few
J gene: TRBJ2-3
V gene: TRBV18

CDR3 DNA: TGTGCCAGCAGTCCTGACGGACGCCTGGATACGCAGTATTTT
CDR3 protein: CASSPDGRLDTQYF
D gene: .
clone size: .
J gene: TRBJ2-3
V gene: TRBV28

CDR3 DNA: TGTGCCAGCAGCTTATTGCACTATACGTTCGATGAGCAGTTCTTC
CDR3 protein: CASSLLHYTFDEQFF
D gene: .
clone size: .
J gene: TRBJ2-1
V gene: TRBV7-2

CDR3 DNA: TGCGCCAGCAGCTTAGGTCTGTCCCGGGCGGAAGGCTACACCTTC
CDR3 protein: CASSLGLSRAEGYTF
D gene: .
clone size: .
J gene: TRBJ1-2
V gene: TRBV5-1

CDR3 DNA: TGTGCCAGCAGTTCGTGGGGACAGGGATCCTACGAGCAGTACTTC
CDR3 protein: CASSSWGQGSYEQYF
D gene: TRBD1
clone size: .
J gene: TRBJ2-7
V gene: TRBV28

CDR3 DNA: TGTGCCAGCAGCCTCCTGGCGGGCCCCTCCTACGAGCAGTACTTC
CDR3 protein: CASSLLAGPSYEQYF
D gene: .
clone size: few
J gene: TRBJ2-7
V gene: TRBV6-5

CDR3 DNA: TGTGCCAGCTCACCGGACAGGGTCTCTGGAAACACCATATATTTT
CDR3 protein: CASSPDRVSGNTIYF
D gene: TRBD1
clone size: .
J gene: TRBJ1-3
V gene: TRBV18

CDR3 DNA: TGTGCCAGCAGCTTGGTGAGGGATCAGCCCCAGCATTTT
CDR3 protein: CASSLVRDQPQHF
D gene: .
clone size: once
J gene: TRBJ1-5
V gene: TRBV11-2

CDR3 DNA: TGTGCCAGCAGCGTAAGGGACCTGGAATCAGATACGCAGTATTTT
CDR3 protein: CASSVRDLESDTQYF
D gene: .
clone size: .
J gene: TRBJ2-3
V gene: TRBV9

CDR3 DNA: TGTGCCAGCAGCAAGACAGGGGAGAGTGAGCAGTACTTC
CDR3 protein: CASSKTGESEQYF
D gene: TRBD1
clone size: .
J gene: TRBJ2-7
V gene: TRBV7-3

CDR3 DNA: TGTGCCAGCAGCAAAATCGATCCCCAAGAGACCCAGTACTTC
CDR3 protein: CASSKIDPQETQYF
D gene: .
clone size: .
J gene: TRBJ2-5
V gene: TRBV21-1

CDR3 DNA: TGTGCCAGCAGTCCACGGACTAGCGGGATTTCCCCCGAGCAGTTCTTC
CDR3 protein: CASSPRTSGISPEQFF
D gene: TRBD2
clone size: .
J gene: TRBJ2-1
V gene: TRBV28

CDR3 DNA: TGTGCCAGCAGTTCAGGACTAGCGGGTAGCACAGATACGCAGTATTTT
CDR3 protein: CASSSGLAGSTDTQYF
D gene: TRBD2
clone size: .
J gene: TRBJ2-3
V gene: TRBV5-4

CDR3 DNA: TGTGCCAGCAGCTTAGCCCGCATAGCGGGAGCCTACAATGAGCAGTTCTTC
CDR3 protein: CASSLARIAGAYNEQFF
D gene: TRBD2
clone size: .
J gene: TRBJ2-1
V gene: TRBV7-8

CDR3 DNA: TGTGCCAGCTCACTGGGCTTTGCAACTAATGAAAAACTGTTTTTT
CDR3 protein: CASSLGFATNEKLFF
D gene: .
clone size: .
J gene: TRBJ1-4
V gene: TRBV18

CDR3 DNA: TGTGCCAGCAGTACGCTACAGGGACTCTACGAGCAGTACTTC
CDR3 protein: CASSTLQGLYEQYF
D gene: .
clone size: many
J gene: TRBJ2-7
V gene: TRBV6-5

CDR3 DNA: TGCGCCAGCAGCTGGGCCCCTACCGGGACAGGGGGCAGCGAGCAGTACTTC
CDR3 protein: CASSWAPTGTGGSEQYF
D gene: TRBD1
clone size: once
J gene: TRBJ2-7
V gene: TRBV5-1

CDR3 DNA: TGCGCCAGCAGCTTAGGGCCCCGGCGCGGGAGGTTCCAAGAGACCCAGTACTTC
CDR3 protein: CASSLGPRRGRFQETQYF
D gene: TRBD2
clone size: .
J gene: TRBJ2-5
V gene: TRBV5-1

CDR3 DNA: TGTGCCAGCAATCAGGGGGGGGACACTGAAGCTTTCTTT
CDR3 protein: CASNQGGDTEAFF
D gene: TRBD1
clone size: few
J gene: TRBJ1-1
V gene: TRBV6-6